This T cell receptor beta chain comes out of a study of T cell responses to AZD1222 COVID-19 vaccine (dated by TCRdb to the early 2020s). General notes on the study: AZD1222 recipients given second doses at about 4 weeks or at about 12 weeks were pooled, since spike-specific TCR depth and breadth were not found to differ between the two schedules. TCR sequencing was performed for 230 to 250 trial participants, of whom approximately 200 were given two doses of AZD1222 and around 25 were given two doses of MenACWY control vaccine. Trial participants were enrolled by age into 18-55, 56-69 and 70-plus year subgroups, with roughly 150, 30 and 60 TCR-sequenced participants respectively.

The CDR3 regions of human TCRbeta chains were analyzed by immunosequencing. The original pipeline was this. Repertoire TCRs were matched against a reference library of SARS-CoV-2-specific TCRs generated with the MIRA antigen-specificity platform. Breadth was defined as the fraction of unique TCRs that were SARS-CoV-2-associated. Depth was defined as the fraction of total T cells that were SARS-CoV-2-associated. Each spike-specific TCR was assigned to its reactive spike region and to a CD4 or CD8 class using the MIRA data. Log10-transformed breadth and depth values were compared by one-way ANOVA with Sidak's multiple comparisons tests. In TCRdb, the immuneACCESS table is reduced to in-frame sequences with V and J assigned. These tables do not hold every clone; where another copy was compared, an unresolved V gene accounts for under half, and the others remain unexplained. That table supplies the V and J calls and clone size; D and trimming were determined from the DNA. The sample table shows about 66,000 clones, and 87% are seen once. The ten top clones hold 17% of the sample.

Study-wide findings and limitations: Because no day 14 peak-response samples were available, the repertoires could be characterized only after the peak T cell response. The 56-69-year group was small, and its depth increase did not reach significance, likely because of low power. The vaccine-associated CD4 TCRs covered the entire spike protein, and the dominant responses fell in regions 160-218 and 743-854. Nearly half of unique spike-specific TCRs reportedly recognized epitopes outside regions mutated in the B.1.351 and B.1.1.7 variants. After two AZD1222 doses, spike-specific TCR breadth and depth were significantly higher than at day 0 and than in MenACWY recipients. Conclusions about previously exposed vaccinees were limited because only six or seven AZD1222 recipients were SARS-CoV-2 seropositive at baseline. Participants were mostly white British and included more females than males, and it was suggested by the authors that clonal diversity may have been underestimated.

The sample's time point label, decoded: baseline before first vaccination. Vaccinee samples were obtained from the UK trials COV001 and COV002, which included a single-blind randomized controlled phase 2/3 trial of AZD1222 (ChAdOx1 nCoV-19) in healthy adults. For TCRbeta chain sequencing, PBMC samples were collected from trial participants at day 0 and at day 28 after the second dose. This clone was observed a handful of times. What this receptor recognizes is not known. No clone much larger than this one lies a single base away; base qualities are absent. Sequences SGHAT (CDR1) and FQNNGV (CDR2) are obtained from the germline V gene. Including cysteine and phenylalanine, the CDR3 has 13 amino acids. The read is trimmed to its CDR3 DNA, 39 bases read in frame from base 1. V gives up 5 bases and J gives up 1 base, and the segment between their germline ends measures 8 bases.

This specimen consisted of peripheral blood, obtained on day 0 of AZD1222 vaccination. The V gene is TRBV11-2 and the J gene is TRBJ1-2, with the identity of the D gene unclear. This TCR was recovered from an adult in good health. The DNA is as follows: TGTGCCAGCAGCATGACGGTTAACTATGGCTACACCTTC. Its amino acids are CASSMTVNYGYTF.